Each of the 11 T cell receptor beta chains below was sequenced from the same sample in a study of T cell changes during pregnancy in multiple sclerosis. The table came from immunoSEQ multiplex PCR; TCRdb's copy has only in-frame clones and leaves some out. Of about 98,000 clones in the sample, 92% were seen once. The sample was peripheral blood, taken after pregnancy. The receptor set was obtained from a female donor in good health, enrolled as a control in a pregnancy study.

The CDR3 bases are TGTGCCAGCAGTTACTCTGAGGCGAAGGCCACTGAAGCTTTCTTT. Amino acid sequence: CASSYSEAKATEAFF. The chain links TRBV6-5 to TRBJ1-1; no reliable D call. Germline CDR1 reads MNHEY; CDR2 reads SVGAGI. Trimming left V 0 bases short and J 4 bases short, with 12 bases between. CDR3 length: 15 amino acids.

Only a few counts were recorded for this clone. V gene TRBV6-5 combines with J gene TRBJ2-2; D is possibly TRBD2 (6 bases). V was pared by 6 bases and J by 15 bases, with 17 bases between. The CDR3 extends over 12 amino acids. The germline V gene encodes CDR1 MNHEY and CDR2 SVGAGI. This CDR3 is CASRMGRGKVFF. CDR3 DNA: TGTGCCAGCAGGATGGGTCGGGGGAAGGTGTTTTTT.

The chain carries TRBV6-5 and TRBJ1-1, with a tentative D call TRBD1 (5 bases). Trimming shortened V by 8 bases and J by 3 bases, and 7 bases separated the two germline ends. The germline V gene has CDR1 MNHEY and CDR2 SVGAGI. There are 11 residues in the CDR3. DNA of the CDR3: TGTGCCAGCGGCAGGGACACTGAAGCTTTCTTT. Protein: CASGRDTEAFF.

The rearrangement links TRBV9 to TRBJ1-2, with D possibly matching TRBD1 (6 bases). From germline, CDR1 is SGDLS and CDR2 YYNGEE. Trimming removed 3 bases from V and 0 bases from J, with 12 bases in between. CDR3 size: 15 residues. CDR3 coding DNA: TGTGCCAGCAGCGACAGGGATTTAGCTAACTATGGCTACACCTTC. Residues: CASSDRDLANYGYTF.

V gene TRBV29-1 combines with J gene TRBJ2-1; 8 bases line up with TRBD2. Trimming removed 7 bases from V and 5 bases from J; junction bases left unmatched: 10. CDR1 SQVTM and CDR2 ANQGSEA come from the germline V gene. The CDR3 sequence is 14 residues long. The CDR3 is CSAPSGPFNNEQFF. The CDR3 DNA sequence: TGCAGCGCGCCTAGCGGGCCATTTAACAATGAGCAGTTCTTC.

The chain has TRBV7-8 and TRBJ2-1; maybe TRBD2 (5 bases). CDR3 length equals 15 residues. CDR1 is SGHVS and CDR2 is FQNEAQ in the germline V gene. V lost 1 base and J lost 4, with 11 bases in between. In DNA, the CDR3 is TGTGCCAGCAGCTTAGGACCTAGCCGTTACAATGAGCAGTTCTTC. Protein sequence: CASSLGPSRYNEQFF. The whole variable domain, remainder taken from reference TRBV7-8 and TRBJ2-1, is GAGVSQSPRYKVAKRGQDVALRCDPISGHVSLFWYQQALGQGPEFLTYFQNEAQLDKSGLPSDRFFAERPEGSVSTLKIQRTQQEDSAVYLCASSLGPSRYNEQFFGPGTRLTVL.

This sequence joins TRBV7-9 and TRBJ2-7; 9 bases map to TRBD2. CDR3 length equals 17 residues. Germline trimming cut 5 bases from V and 6 bases from J; bases unmatched to any gene: 17. Germline CDR1 SEHNR, CDR2 FQNEAQ (reference sequence). The CDR3 nucleotides are TGTGCCAGCAGCGCGATTCAGGATAGCGGGAGTTTTCGCGAGCAGTACTTC. Translating it yields CASSAIQDSGSFREQYF.

The chain is built from TRBV5-1 and TRBJ2-1; 9 bases are a match to TRBD2. Germline loops: CDR1 SGHRS, CDR2 YFSETQ. The CDR3 covers 15 residues. The J segment lost 12 bases and the V segment lost 0 bases, leaving 10 bases of the junction unmatched. The CDR3 loop is CASSLEGGGASRQFF. CDR3 DNA: TGCGCCAGCAGCTTGGAGGGCGGGGGGGCGTCGAGGCAGTTCTTC.

The V and J genes are TRBV18 and TRBJ1-3; 7 positions match TRBD1. This CDR3 region has 15 residues. The ends lost 0 bases at V and 4 bases at J; junction bases unmatched: 3. Germline V gives CDR1 KGHSH, CDR2 LQKENI. Here the CDR3 DNA reads TGTGCCAGCTCACCACCATCGGGACAGGGAAACACCATATATTTT. Translating it yields CASSPPSGQGNTIYF.

The rearrangement links TRBV13 to TRBJ1-2; D is possibly TRBD1 (6 bases). V gave up 1 base and J gave up 6 bases, with 9 bases separating them. CDR3 length: 13 amino acids. Per germline, CDR1 PRHDT and CDR2 FYEKMQ (reference sequence). The CDR3 loop reads CASSLDPGDGYTF. As DNA, the CDR3 is TGTGCCAGCAGCTTAGATCCAGGGGATGGCTACACCTTC.

The rearrangement links TRBV18 to TRBJ2-1; 10 bases are a match to TRBD2. Germline V CDR1 and CDR2: KGHSH, LQKENI. CDR3 length: 19 residues. Trimming at V came to 4 bases and at J to 2 bases, leaving 14 bases not matched to a gene. In DNA, the CDR3 is TGTGCCAGCTCACTACTAGGACTAGCGGAACAAAAGGCCTACAATGAGCAGTTCTTC. This translates into CASSLLGLAEQKAYNEQFF.